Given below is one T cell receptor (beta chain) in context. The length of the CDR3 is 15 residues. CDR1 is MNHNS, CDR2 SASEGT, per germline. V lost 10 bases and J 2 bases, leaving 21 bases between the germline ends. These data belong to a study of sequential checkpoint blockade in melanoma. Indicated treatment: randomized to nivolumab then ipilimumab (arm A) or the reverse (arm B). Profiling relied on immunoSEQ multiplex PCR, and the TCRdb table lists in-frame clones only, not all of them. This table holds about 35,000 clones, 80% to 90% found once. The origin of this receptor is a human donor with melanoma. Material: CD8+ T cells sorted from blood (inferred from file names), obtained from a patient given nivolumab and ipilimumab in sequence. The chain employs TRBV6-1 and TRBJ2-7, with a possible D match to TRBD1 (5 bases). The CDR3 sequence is CATALSVQGTYEQYF. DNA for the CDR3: TGTGCCACCGCTCTATCTGTCCAGGGTACCTACGAGCAGTACTTC.